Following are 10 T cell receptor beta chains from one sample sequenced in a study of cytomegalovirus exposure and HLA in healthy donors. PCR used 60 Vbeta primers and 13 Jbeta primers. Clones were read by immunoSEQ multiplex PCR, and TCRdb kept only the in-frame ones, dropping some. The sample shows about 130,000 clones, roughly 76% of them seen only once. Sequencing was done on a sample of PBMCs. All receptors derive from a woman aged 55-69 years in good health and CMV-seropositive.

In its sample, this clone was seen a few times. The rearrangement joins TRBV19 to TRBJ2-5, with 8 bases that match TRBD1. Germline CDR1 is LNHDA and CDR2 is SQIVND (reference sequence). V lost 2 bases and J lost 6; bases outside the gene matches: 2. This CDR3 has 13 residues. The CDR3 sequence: CASSIRTGQTQYF. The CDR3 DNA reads TGTGCCAGTAGTATAAGGACAGGGCAGACCCAGTACTTC.

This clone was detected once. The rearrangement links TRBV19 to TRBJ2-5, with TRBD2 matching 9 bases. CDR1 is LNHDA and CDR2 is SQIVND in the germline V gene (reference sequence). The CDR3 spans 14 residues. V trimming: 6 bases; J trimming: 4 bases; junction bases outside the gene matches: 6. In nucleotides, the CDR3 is TGTGCCAGTAGGCGGGGGGGTCTCGGAGAGACCCAGTACTTC. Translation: CASRRGGLGETQYF.

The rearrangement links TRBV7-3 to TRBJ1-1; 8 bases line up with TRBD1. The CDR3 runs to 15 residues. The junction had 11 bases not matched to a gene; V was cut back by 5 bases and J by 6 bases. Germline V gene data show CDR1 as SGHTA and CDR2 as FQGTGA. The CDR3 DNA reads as TGTGCCAGCAGCGATACAGGGGGAGTTGAGGCTGAAGCTTTCTTT. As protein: CASSDTGGVEAEAFF.

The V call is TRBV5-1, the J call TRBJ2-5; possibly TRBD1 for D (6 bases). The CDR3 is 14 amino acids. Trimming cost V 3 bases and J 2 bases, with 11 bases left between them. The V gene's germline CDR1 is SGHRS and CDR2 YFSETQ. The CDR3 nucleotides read TGCGCCAGCAGCTGGGGCGGACAGCAAGAGACCCAGTACTTC. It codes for CASSWGGQQETQYF.

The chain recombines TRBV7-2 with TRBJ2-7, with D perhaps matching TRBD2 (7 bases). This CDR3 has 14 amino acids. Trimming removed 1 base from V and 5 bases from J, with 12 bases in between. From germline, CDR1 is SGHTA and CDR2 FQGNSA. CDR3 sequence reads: CASSLGGGANEQYF. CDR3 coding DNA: TGTGCCAGCAGCTTAGGAGGGGGGGCGAACGAGCAGTACTTC.

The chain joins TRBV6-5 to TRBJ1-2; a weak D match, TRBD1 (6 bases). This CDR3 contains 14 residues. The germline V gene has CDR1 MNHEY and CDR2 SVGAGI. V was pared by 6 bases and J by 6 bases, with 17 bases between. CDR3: CASSKQGEGNGYTF. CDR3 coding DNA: TGTGCCAGCAGCAAACAGGGAGAGGGAAATGGCTACACCTTC.

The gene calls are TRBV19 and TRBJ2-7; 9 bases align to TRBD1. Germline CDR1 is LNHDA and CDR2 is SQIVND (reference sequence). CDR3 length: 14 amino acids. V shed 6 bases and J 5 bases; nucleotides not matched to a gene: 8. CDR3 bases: TGTGCCAGTAGCGTCGGGACAGGGAACGACGAGCAGTACTTC. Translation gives CASSVGTGNDEQYF.

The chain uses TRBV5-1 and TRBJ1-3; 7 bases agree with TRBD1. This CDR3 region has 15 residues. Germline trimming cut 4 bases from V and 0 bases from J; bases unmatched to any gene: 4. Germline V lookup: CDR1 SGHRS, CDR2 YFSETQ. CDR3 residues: CASSPTGDSGNTIYF. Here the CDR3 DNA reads TGCGCCAGCAGCCCCACAGGGGACTCTGGAAACACCATATATTTT.

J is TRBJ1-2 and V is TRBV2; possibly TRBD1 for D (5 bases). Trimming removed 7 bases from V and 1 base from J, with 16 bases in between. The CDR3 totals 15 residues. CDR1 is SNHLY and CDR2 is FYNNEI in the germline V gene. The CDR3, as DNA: TGTGCCAGCATCAAGGCGGTCAGGGTTAACTATGGCTACACCTTC. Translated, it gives CASIKAVRVNYGYTF.

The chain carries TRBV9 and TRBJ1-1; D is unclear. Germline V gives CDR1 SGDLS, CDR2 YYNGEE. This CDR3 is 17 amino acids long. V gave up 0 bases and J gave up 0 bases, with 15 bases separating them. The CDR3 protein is CASSVGAGPVMNTEAFF. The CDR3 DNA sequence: TGTGCCAGCAGCGTAGGGGCAGGTCCGGTCATGAACACTGAAGCTTTCTTT.